The present TCR beta chain was sequenced within a study of T-cell reconstitution after alpha-beta-depleted transplantation in children. Whole-study findings and limits: By about two months after transplant, alpha-beta T cells reportedly arose from several hundred graft clones that had expanded.

TCRbeta library construction was performed incorporating unique molecular identifiers. TCRdb reprocessed the PCR reads with MiXCR, giving one entry per CDR3 protein. Of 500,000 to 750,000 distinct CDR3 sequences listed, 10% to 15% are singletons. The CDR3 totals 13 residues. V was clipped by 3 bases and J by 4 bases, with 9 bases between them. CDR1 and CDR2 from the germline V gene are SGHTA and FQGNSA. A few counts support this clonotype. The antigen remains unidentified. The receptor was derived from a male patient between 10 and 17 years old who had a stem cell transplant for acute myeloid leukemia, so the T cells may come from the graft donor. The J gene is TRBJ1-2, the V gene TRBV7-2; D unresolved. The sequencing used PBMCs, mostly from graft donor cells, collected 360 days after TCRalphabeta/CD19-depleted stem cell transplant. The CDR3 nucleotides are TGTGCCAGCAGCTTGCCAGCGCTCTATGGCTACACCTTC. Translating gives CASSLPALYGYTF.